The 17 T cell receptor beta chains in this list originate from one sample, sequenced in a study of OX40 agonist ivuxolimab in advanced cancers. Some clones are missing from TCRdb's copy, which holds only in-frame ones; the method was immunoSEQ multiplex PCR. The data contain about 58,000 clones, roughly nine tenths of them singletons. Sequences were derived from CD4+ or CD8+ T cells sorted from blood, sampled in a trial of the OX40 agonist ivuxolimab. These receptors were taken from an adult with an advanced solid tumor such as melanoma, head and neck, liver or kidney cancer.

The chain couples TRBV4-3 to TRBJ1-2, with D unclear. With 4 bases removed from V and 6 bases from J, the gap between germline ends came to 12 bases. CDR1 is LGHNA, CDR2 YSLEER, per germline. The CDR3 is 13 amino acids. Written as DNA, the CDR3 is TGCGCCAGCAGCCCCGACTCGAGAGATGGCTACACCTTC. It encodes CASSPDSRDGYTF.

Of note for this clone: The identical CDR3 is also encoded by other nucleotide sequences in the sample. V is TRBV18 and J is TRBJ1-1, with TRBD1 identical over 8 bases. Germline CDR1 reads KGHSH; CDR2 reads LQKENI. The CDR3 length is 13 residues. J was trimmed by 6 bases and V by 3 bases; bases with no gene match: 3. CDR3 DNA sequence: TGTGCCAGCTCACCCGGACAGGGAGCTGAAGCTTTCTTT. It codes for CASSPGQGAEAFF.

This clone occurred once. This chain joins TRBV5-8 and TRBJ1-1; TRBD1 might be the D (6 bases). Trimming removed 5 bases from V and 5 bases from J, with 13 bases in between. Looked up from germline, CDR1 is SGHTS and CDR2 is YDEGEE. The CDR3 has 13 residues. CDR3 bases: TGTGCCAGCAGAATCGGAGGGGGGACTGAAGCTTTCTTT. As protein: CASRIGGGTEAFF.

The chain carries TRBV28 and TRBJ1-5; D may be TRBD1 (5 bases). Germline loops: CDR1 MDHEN, CDR2 SYDVKM. CDR3 length equals 16 residues. The V end was cut by 7 bases, the J end by 4 bases, with 20 bases between. The CDR3 reads CASKMGGVGQNQPQHF. CDR3 DNA: TGTGCCAGCAAAATGGGGGGGGTAGGCCAGAATCAGCCCCAGCATTTT.

The genes are TRBV5-1 and TRBJ1-5; tentative D call: TRBD1 (5 bases). Germline-derived CDR1 and CDR2 are SGHRS and YFSETQ. Trimming removed 0 bases from V and 4 bases from J, with 8 bases in between. The CDR3 loop spans 14 amino acids. For the CDR3, the DNA is TGCGCCAGCAGCTTGGAGGCAGGGAATCAGCCCCAGCATTTT. Translated: CASSLEAGNQPQHF.

This clone was found once. This chain joins TRBV29-1 and TRBJ2-6; D is ambiguous. The germline CDR1 and CDR2 sequences are SQVTM and ANQGSEA. Trimming pared 6 bases from V and 2 bases from J, leaving 5 bases between. The CDR3 consists of 12 residues. The CDR3 here is CSVDAGANVLTF. The CDR3 DNA is TGCAGCGTCGACGCTGGGGCCAACGTCCTGACTTTC.

V and J are TRBV5-1 and TRBJ2-7; 8 bases are shared with TRBD2. The CDR3 extends over 15 amino acids. The V gene's germline CDR1 is SGHRS and CDR2 YFSETQ. Trimming removed 0 bases from V and 1 base from J; junction bases left unmatched: 3. The CDR3: CASSLGLAGSYEQYF. The CDR3, as DNA: TGCGCCAGCAGCTTGGGCCTAGCGGGTTCCTACGAGCAGTACTTC.

This clone was counted a single time. The rearrangement uses TRBV7-9 and TRBJ2-5, with unresolved D. Per the germline V gene, CDR1 is SEHNR and CDR2 is FQNEAQ (reference sequence). The V and J ends lost 1 base and 4 bases respectively, with 4 bases between them. The CDR3 has 12 residues. The CDR3, as DNA: TGTGCCAGCAGCTTAGAAGTAGAGACCCAGTACTTC. Translation gives CASSLEVETQYF.

The chain is built from TRBV28 and TRBJ2-7; D ambiguous. V dropped 4 bases and J dropped 3 bases, with 7 bases sitting between them. The CDR3 is 12 residues long. CDR1 MDHEN and CDR2 SYDVKM come from the germline V gene. CDR3 bases: TGTGCCAGCAGTTCCTCGGTCTACGAGCAGTACTTC. Amino acids: CASSSSVYEQYF.

For the CDR3, the DNA is TGCGCCAGCAGCTTGGAGGGTTCAGGGGGCGATGGCTACACCTTC. Translating gives CASSLEGSGGDGYTF. This chain uses TRBV5-1 with TRBJ1-2, with 8 nucleotides matching TRBD1. The CDR3 consists of 15 residues. Germline CDR1 and CDR2: SGHRS and YFSETQ. The ends lost 0 bases at V and 6 bases at J; junction bases unmatched: 7. The entire variable domain, with the rest obtained from reference TRBV5-1 and TRBJ1-2, is as follows: KAGVTQTPRYLIKTRGQQVTLSCSPISGHRSVSWYQQTPGQGLQFLFEYFSETQRNKGNFPGRFSGRQFSNSRSEMNVSTLELGDSALYLCASSLEGSGGDGYTFGSGTRLTVV.

The genes are TRBV11-1 and TRBJ2-3; unclear D gene. This CDR3 contains 14 residues. V shed 2 bases and J shed 1 base, with 7 bases lying between them. The V gene's germline CDR1 is SGHAT and CDR2 FQDESV (reference sequence). In DNA, the CDR3 is TGTGCCAGCAGCTTAACGGTGGGCACAGATACGCAGTATTTT. As protein: CASSLTVGTDTQYF.

This chain connects TRBV18 to TRBJ1-5; 9 bases are a match to TRBD1. With V trimmed by 0 bases and J by 1 base, 1 base remained unmatched. The length of the CDR3 is 16 residues. In germline, CDR1 is KGHSH, CDR2 LQKENI. Written as DNA, the CDR3 is TGTGCCAGCTCACCACCCGGGACAGGGAGCAATCAGCCCCAGCATTTT. Translation: CASSPPGTGSNQPQHF.

DNA for the CDR3: TGTGCCAGCAGTTTAACCCTAGCGAGCTACAATGAGCAGTTCTTC. Amino acid sequence: CASSLTLASYNEQFF. The V and J genes are TRBV28 and TRBJ2-1, with D tentatively TRBD2 (6 bases). Germline CDR1 MDHEN, CDR2 SYDVKM. V was cut by 2 bases and J by 3 bases, with 11 bases left in between. CDR3 length equals 15 residues.

The chain recombines TRBV2 with TRBJ1-5, with a tentative D call TRBD1 (5 bases). The CDR3 has 14 amino acids. Germline V gene sequence: CDR1 SNHLY, CDR2 FYNNEI. V was clipped by 6 bases and J by 6 bases, with 15 bases between them. CDR3 bases: TGTGCCAGCAGCAGCCGGGGGTCGGGTCAGCCCCAGCATTTT. It specifies CASSSRGSGQPQHF.

This rearrangement joins TRBV29-1 to TRBJ2-1; D gene ambiguous. CDR3 length: 13 amino acids. Per the germline V gene, CDR1 is SQVTM and CDR2 is ANQGSEA. The V end was cut by 4 bases, the J end by 7 bases, with 14 bases between. This chain's CDR3 is CSVGLTGRNEQFF. In DNA, the CDR3 is TGCAGCGTTGGACTTACTGGGCGTAATGAGCAGTTCTTC.

The V and J genes are TRBV6-5 and TRBJ2-4; no clear D. This CDR3 has 15 residues. V lost 6 bases and J lost 3, with 15 bases in between. The V gene's germline CDR1 is MNHEY and CDR2 SVGAGI. CDR3: CASSLKSLGKNIQYF. The CDR3 nucleotides are TGTGCCAGCAGCTTGAAGTCCCTGGGCAAAAACATTCAGTACTTC.

The chain recombines TRBV6-5 with TRBJ1-2; weak D call: TRBD1 (6 bases). Germline-derived CDR1 and CDR2 are MNHEY and SVGAGI. The CDR3 runs to 11 residues. With 7 bases removed from V and 8 bases from J, the gap between germline ends came to 11 bases. Written as DNA, the CDR3 is TGTGCCAGCACGGGGGCAGGAGGCTACACCTTC. It codes for CASTGAGGYTF.